A selection of T cell receptor beta chains follows, all from one sample in a study of naive and memory T cell subsets. TCRdb ran MiXCR on the UMI-ligation and nested PCR reads and lists one entry per CDR3 protein. This table has under 35,000 distinct CDR3 sequences, about 11% appearing once. Sequenced material: effector memory CD4+ T cells from blood. These receptors were collected from a human donor in good health. The CDR3 runs from the conserved cysteine through the conserved F or W. Fields, in order: clone size, V gene, D gene, J gene, CDR3 protein. A D gene is named only where the DNA matches it firmly. A row's size may be missing; if present it is once, few, many or a size class.

clone_size: few
v_call: TRBV7-2
d_call: -
j_call: TRBJ2-3
cdr3_aa: CASSLVVRGRSEVVVADTQYF

clone_size: many
v_call: TRBV5-6
d_call: -
j_call: TRBJ1-5
cdr3_aa: CASSWRTAPNQPQHF

clone_size: -
v_call: TRBV24-1
d_call: -
j_call: TRBJ2-1
cdr3_aa: CATSDLRRGNEQFF

clone_size: many
v_call: TRBV20-1
d_call: -
j_call: TRBJ1-5
cdr3_aa: CSAHSGLPNQPQHF

clone_size: many
v_call: TRBV28
d_call: -
j_call: TRBJ2-7
cdr3_aa: CASREGFRQYF

clone_size: -
v_call: TRBV7-8
d_call: -
j_call: TRBJ2-5
cdr3_aa: CADGEETQYF

clone_size: many
v_call: TRBV18
d_call: TRBD1
j_call: TRBJ2-3
cdr3_aa: CASSLRTGDTDTQYF

clone_size: many
v_call: TRBV28
d_call: -
j_call: TRBJ2-6
cdr3_aa: CASSPQLAGANVLTF

clone_size: few
v_call: TRBV6-1
d_call: -
j_call: TRBJ2-1
cdr3_aa: CASSEESREPYNEQFF

clone_size: few
v_call: TRBV9
d_call: -
j_call: TRBJ1-3
cdr3_aa: CASSPSTRGWGTRGNTIYF

clone_size: many
v_call: TRBV15
d_call: -
j_call: TRBJ2-1
cdr3_aa: CATSSREHNEQFF

clone_size: many
v_call: TRBV7-3
d_call: -
j_call: TRBJ2-1
cdr3_aa: CASSQGPNNEQFF

clone_size: -
v_call: TRBV3-1
d_call: TRBD2
j_call: TRBJ2-1
cdr3_aa: CASSQSGTSGSREQFF

clone_size: few
v_call: TRBV7-8
d_call: -
j_call: TRBJ2-2
cdr3_aa: CASSLRQTGELFF

clone_size: -
v_call: TRBV15
d_call: -
j_call: TRBJ2-3
cdr3_aa: CATSRDQGGTDTQYF

clone_size: few
v_call: TRBV20-1
d_call: TRBD2
j_call: TRBJ2-2
cdr3_aa: CSARKTSGASTGELFF

clone_size: -
v_call: TRBV2
d_call: -
j_call: TRBJ2-3
cdr3_aa: CASSNGRKTDTQYF

clone_size: many
v_call: TRBV7-3
d_call: -
j_call: TRBJ2-3
cdr3_aa: CASSAGADTQYF

clone_size: few
v_call: TRBV3-1
d_call: TRBD1
j_call: TRBJ2-3
cdr3_aa: CASSPQGGLDTQYF

clone_size: many
v_call: TRBV5-4
d_call: TRBD2
j_call: TRBJ2-1
cdr3_aa: CASSPDPSGVNEQFF

clone_size: -
v_call: TRBV7-2
d_call: -
j_call: TRBJ2-3
cdr3_aa: CASRGGRGASTDTQYF

clone_size: few
v_call: TRBV15
d_call: -
j_call: TRBJ1-1
cdr3_aa: CATSTRGGRWSFF

clone_size: -
v_call: TRBV20-1
d_call: -
j_call: TRBJ1-5
cdr3_aa: CSASGGPQPQHF

clone_size: many
v_call: TRBV19
d_call: TRBD1
j_call: TRBJ1-1
cdr3_aa: CASIKSVGGNPEAFF

clone_size: -
v_call: TRBV7-6
d_call: -
j_call: TRBJ2-1
cdr3_aa: CASSYPYDRRNEQFF

clone_size: -
v_call: TRBV5-1
d_call: -
j_call: TRBJ1-2
cdr3_aa: CASSLVPSDYGYTF

clone_size: few
v_call: TRBV20-1
d_call: TRBD1
j_call: TRBJ2-4
cdr3_aa: CSASRGMNIQYF

clone_size: many
v_call: TRBV24-1
d_call: -
j_call: TRBJ2-1
cdr3_aa: CATSGQGGVRNEQFF

clone_size: medium-sized
v_call: TRBV20-1
d_call: -
j_call: TRBJ1-3
cdr3_aa: CWGRALVNF

clone_size: -
v_call: TRBV7-6
d_call: -
j_call: TRBJ2-7
cdr3_aa: CASSPRGRDPYEQYF

clone_size: -
v_call: TRBV6-5
d_call: -
j_call: TRBJ2-1
cdr3_aa: CASSYADHNEQFF

clone_size: -
v_call: TRBV7-9
d_call: -
j_call: TRBJ2-7
cdr3_aa: CASSPKLGGRQYEQYF

clone_size: few
v_call: TRBV27
d_call: TRBD1
j_call: TRBJ2-1
cdr3_aa: CASTELGTGSYNEQFF

clone_size: -
v_call: TRBV30
d_call: -
j_call: TRBJ1-1
cdr3_aa: CASQTLNTEAFF

clone_size: many
v_call: TRBV6-2/TRBV6-3
d_call: -
j_call: TRBJ2-7
cdr3_aa: CASSYSSGPYEQYF

clone_size: -
v_call: TRBV10-2
d_call: -
j_call: TRBJ1-1
cdr3_aa: CASSSRSKAFF

clone_size: -
v_call: TRBV5-1
d_call: TRBD2
j_call: TRBJ2-1
cdr3_aa: CASSTNGGANNEQFF

clone_size: once
v_call: TRBV19
d_call: -
j_call: TRBJ1-4
cdr3_aa: CASSPTRTLQNEKLFF

clone_size: few
v_call: TRBV7-8
d_call: -
j_call: TRBJ1-2
cdr3_aa: CASSSGGRRNYGYTF

clone_size: -
v_call: TRBV18
d_call: -
j_call: TRBJ2-1
cdr3_aa: CASSRMLNEQFF

clone_size: -
v_call: TRBV28
d_call: TRBD1
j_call: TRBJ2-7
cdr3_aa: CASRGTVDEQYF

clone_size: few
v_call: TRBV6-6
d_call: TRBD1
j_call: TRBJ2-6
cdr3_aa: CASSSGTGGSGANVLTF

clone_size: -
v_call: TRBV5-6
d_call: -
j_call: TRBJ2-5
cdr3_aa: CASSPVGGSETQYF

clone_size: many
v_call: TRBV6-2/TRBV6-3
d_call: TRBD1
j_call: TRBJ1-5
cdr3_aa: CASSLGGGGNQPQHF

clone_size: many
v_call: TRBV7-2
d_call: TRBD2
j_call: TRBJ2-1
cdr3_aa: CASSPKHGAGGPYNEQFF

clone_size: few
v_call: TRBV28
d_call: -
j_call: TRBJ1-6
cdr3_aa: CASSSLDGGSSPLHF

clone_size: many
v_call: TRBV20-1
d_call: -
j_call: TRBJ2-7
cdr3_aa: CSARLSGVSYEQYF

clone_size: -
v_call: TRBV6-2/TRBV6-3
d_call: -
j_call: TRBJ1-5
cdr3_aa: CASSYDGARQPQHF

clone_size: few
v_call: TRBV30
d_call: TRBD2
j_call: TRBJ2-1
cdr3_aa: CAWSGGSSYNEQFF